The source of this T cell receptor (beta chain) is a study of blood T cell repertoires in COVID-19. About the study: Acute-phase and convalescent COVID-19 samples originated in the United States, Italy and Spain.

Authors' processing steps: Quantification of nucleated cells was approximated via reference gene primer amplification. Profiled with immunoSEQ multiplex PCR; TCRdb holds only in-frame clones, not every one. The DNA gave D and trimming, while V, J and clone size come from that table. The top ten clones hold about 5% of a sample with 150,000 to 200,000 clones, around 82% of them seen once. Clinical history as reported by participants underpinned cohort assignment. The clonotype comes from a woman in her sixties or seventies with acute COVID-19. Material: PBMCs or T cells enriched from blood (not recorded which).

This CDR3 reads CASSPPQGYGYTF. The CDR3 region has the DNA TGTGCCAGCAGCCCACCGCAGGGCTATGGCTACACCTTC. The rearrangement links TRBV5-4 to TRBJ1-2; D possibly corresponds to TRBD1 (5 bases). Trimming pared 4 bases from V and 4 bases from J, leaving 11 bases between. CDR3 size: 13 residues. CDR1 and CDR2 from the germline V gene are SGHNT and YYREEE (reference sequence).